The 28 T cell receptor beta chains in this list originate from one sample, sequenced in a study of blood T cell repertoires in COVID-19. Assay used: immunoSEQ multiplex PCR; TCRdb lists only in-frame clones, some missing. This sample carries fewer than 15,000 clones, 85% to 90% of them seen once, and the ten largest clones take under 3%. Sequencing was performed on peripheral blood. These receptors came from a woman aged 70-85 years in a cohort sampled during active or convalescent COVID-19.

V is TRBV4-3 and J is TRBJ1-2, with 8 positions matching TRBD1. Germline V gene lookup returns CDR1 LGHNA and CDR2 YSLEER. The CDR3 contains 15 residues. V trimming: 1 base; J trimming: 6 bases; junction bases outside the gene matches: 7. CDR3 sequence reads: CASSQVLDRVDGYTF. CDR3 sequence (DNA): TGCGCCAGCAGCCAAGTCCTGGACAGGGTGGATGGCTACACCTTC.

The rearrangement joins TRBV4-1 to TRBJ2-2; D gene unclear. The germline V and J ends were trimmed by 0 bases and 0 bases, with 8 bases remaining between them. CDR1 MGHRA and CDR2 YSYEKL come from the germline V gene. The CDR3 has 16 amino acids. CDR3 nucleotide sequence: TGCGCCAGCAGCCAAGATCCGCGGACGAACACCGGGGAGCTGTTTTTT. Its translation: CASSQDPRTNTGELFF.

This clone appeared a single time. The chain's CDR3 is CASSQLPGQGNSPLHF. DNA for the CDR3: TGCGCCAGCAGCCAACTGCCGGGACAGGGAAATTCACCCCTCCACTTT. The chain has TRBV4-3 and TRBJ1-6; 9 nucleotides line up with TRBD1. Germline V gene sequence: CDR1 LGHNA, CDR2 YSLEER. The length of the CDR3 is 16 residues. V shed 2 bases and J 7 bases; nucleotides not matched to a gene: 6.

This chain joins TRBV5-1 and TRBJ1-4; a possible D gene is TRBD1 (5 bases). Germline lookup yields CDR1 SGHRS and CDR2 YFSETQ. Trimming removed 3 bases from V and 1 base from J, with 16 bases in between. The CDR3 runs 17 residues. CDR3 coding DNA: TGCGCCAGCAGCTCGACTCCAGGGTTGGGAACTAATGAAAAACTGTTTTTT. Translated, it gives CASSSTPGLGTNEKLFF.

V gene TRBV25-1 combines with J gene TRBJ2-5; D ambiguous. The V and J ends lost 4 bases and 0 bases respectively, with 6 bases between them. Per germline, CDR1 MGHDK and CDR2 SYGVNS. There are 13 residues in the CDR3. DNA of the CDR3: TGTGCCAGCAGTGTGAGAAACCAAGAGACCCAGTACTTC. Translation: CASSVRNQETQYF.

The chain combines TRBV5-6 with TRBJ2-5; D might be TRBD1 (6 bases). V lost 0 bases, J lost 2 bases, and 17 bases lay in between. This CDR3 has 17 amino acids. CDR1 and CDR2 from the germline V gene are SGHDT and YYEEEE. The CDR3, as DNA: TGTGCCAGCAGCTTGGAGTGGACAGATCGTATACAAGAGACCCAGTACTTC. It translates to CASSLEWTDRIQETQYF.

The CDR3 here is CASLSGGSGSEQYF. The DNA of the CDR3 is TGTGCCAGTTTATCGGGGGGCTCCGGTAGCGAGCAGTACTTC. The chain uses TRBV28 and TRBJ2-7, with D maybe TRBD2 (7 bases). The V and J ends lost 9 bases and 6 bases respectively, with 21 bases between them. The CDR3 consists of 14 residues. Germline CDR1 and CDR2: MDHEN and SYDVKM.

The chain combines TRBV7-2 with TRBJ1-1; D remains ambiguous. Between the trimmed V and J ends, which lost 1 base and 0 bases, there was a span of 6 bases. Germline V lookup: CDR1 SGHTA, CDR2 FQGNSA. The CDR3 is made up of 14 amino acids. The CDR3 region has the DNA TGTGCCAGCAGCTTAGACAACGTGAACACTGAAGCTTTCTTT. As protein: CASSLDNVNTEAFF.

The chain combines TRBV11-2 with TRBJ2-7; a weak D match, TRBD2 (7 bases). The CDR3 covers 18 residues. Trimming shortened V by 4 bases and J by 0 bases, and 22 bases separated the two germline ends. In germline, CDR1 is SGHAT, CDR2 FQNNGV. CDR3 nucleotide sequence: TGTGCCAGCAGCTCCAGGGGCCCCCGCGGGGGAAGCTCCTACGAGCAGTACTTC. Protein sequence: CASSSRGPRGGSSYEQYF. The full variable domain, in which reference TRBV11-2 and TRBJ2-7 provide the parts outside the CDR3, is EAGVAQSPRYKIIEKRQSVAFWCNPISGHATLYWYQQILGQGPKLLIQFQNNGVVDDSQLPKDRFSAERLKGVDSTLKIQPAKLEDSAVYLCASSSRGPRGGSSYEQYFGPGTRLTVT.

The chain uses TRBV30 and TRBJ1-2, with 8 bases matching TRBD1. Germline trimming cut 2 bases from V and 6 bases from J; bases unmatched to any gene: 8. The length of the CDR3 is 14 residues. Per the germline V gene, CDR1 is GTSNPN and CDR2 is SVGIG (reference sequence). CDR3 nucleotides: TGTGCCTGGAGTTCTGAAGGACAGGGCGATGGCTACACCTTC. Its translation: CAWSSEGQGDGYTF.

The chain links TRBV3-1 (or the pseudogene TRBV3-2) to TRBJ2-1, with TRBD1 matching 9 bases. CDR1 and CDR2 (germline): LGHDT, YNNKEL (reference sequence). Unmatched junction bases numbered 3, after V lost 4 bases and J lost 5 bases. This CDR3 has 14 amino acids. The CDR3 region has the DNA TGTGCCAGCAGCCCATGGGACAGGGACAATGAGCAGTTCTTC. Residues: CASSPWDRDNEQFF.

The chain joins TRBV7-9 to TRBJ2-3; D uncertain. From germline, CDR1 is SEHNR and CDR2 FQNEAQ (reference sequence). The CDR3 is made up of 13 amino acids. V lost 5 bases to trimming and J lost 0 bases, with 6 bases between them. Here the CDR3 DNA reads TGTGCCAGCAGCGCAACTAGCACAGATACGCAGTATTTT. Encoded protein: CASSATSTDTQYF.

The V call is TRBV11-2, the J call TRBJ1-4, with D tentatively TRBD1 (6 bases). CDR3 length: 15 amino acids. V lost 1 base, J lost 4 bases, and 10 bases lay in between. Germline V lookup: CDR1 SGHAT, CDR2 FQNNGV. CDR3 DNA sequence: TGTGCCAGCAGCTTAGGGAGACAGGTTAATGAAAAACTGTTTTTT. The encoded protein is CASSLGRQVNEKLFF.

The chain has TRBV7-2 and TRBJ2-4; 7 bases are shared with TRBD2. The CDR3 length is 15 residues. Germline trimming cut 5 bases from V and 6 bases from J; bases unmatched to any gene: 10. Germline CDR1 is SGHTA and CDR2 is FQGNSA. The CDR3 sequence is CASSAVGLVGNIQYF. CDR3 bases: TGTGCCAGCAGCGCGGTCGGACTAGTGGGAAACATTCAGTACTTC.

The gene calls are TRBV20-1 and TRBJ2-5; D perhaps matches TRBD2 (6 bases). Germline V CDR1 and CDR2: DFQATT, SNEGSKA (reference sequence). CDR3 length: 11 amino acids. The V end was cut by 3 bases, the J end by 4 bases, with 6 bases between. CDR3 nucleotides: TGCAGTGCTAGGGGGGGAGAGACCCAGTACTTC. This gives the protein CSARGGETQYF.

The V call is TRBV2, the J call TRBJ1-2; 7 bases line up with TRBD1. CDR3 size: 15 residues. The junction had 10 bases not matched to a gene; V was cut back by 4 bases and J by 5 bases. CDR1 SNHLY and CDR2 FYNNEI come from the germline V gene. The CDR3 here is CASSVPHRGGYGYTF. CDR3 DNA sequence: TGTGCCAGCAGTGTCCCCCACAGGGGAGGTTATGGCTACACCTTC.

This chain uses TRBV6-2 or TRBV6-3 with TRBJ1-5, with 9 bases fitting TRBD1. J was trimmed by 7 bases and V by 5 bases; bases with no gene match: 3. The CDR3 totals 13 residues. CDR1 is MNHEY and CDR2 is SVGEGT in the germline V gene. CDR3 in amino acids: CASSGTGWQPQHF. In nucleotides, the CDR3 is TGTGCCAGCAGTGGGACAGGGTGGCAGCCCCAGCATTTT.

This chain joins TRBV7-9 and TRBJ1-1; no clear D gene. The V end lost 3 bases, the J end lost 0 bases, and 8 bases lay between the germline ends. The CDR3 contains 14 residues. CDR1 is SEHNR and CDR2 is FQNEAQ in the germline V gene (reference sequence). CDR3 in DNA: TGTGCCAGCAGCTTTGAGGTTATGAACACTGAAGCTTTCTTT. It yields the protein CASSFEVMNTEAFF.

The chain is built from TRBV10-3 and TRBJ2-2; maybe TRBD1 (5 bases). The V gene lost 3 bases and the J gene lost 3 bases, with 11 bases spanning the gap. CDR1 ENHRY and CDR2 SYGVKD come from the germline V gene. The CDR3 is 15 residues long. This CDR3 is CAISERTPDTGELFF. CDR3 DNA: TGTGCCATCAGTGAAAGGACACCGGACACCGGGGAGCTGTTTTTT.

This chain uses TRBV2 with TRBJ1-4; D remains ambiguous. V was clipped by 7 bases and J by 6 bases, with 6 bases between them. Germline V gene lookup returns CDR1 SNHLY and CDR2 FYNNEI. The CDR3 extends over 11 amino acids. The chain's CDR3 is CASMADEKLFF. The CDR3 nucleotides read TGTGCCAGCATGGCGGATGAAAAACTGTTTTTT.

The CDR3 region is CAIAGTSPYEQYF. The CDR3 DNA reads TGTGCCATCGCCGGGACTAGTCCCTACGAGCAGTACTTC. The J gene is TRBJ2-7, the V gene TRBV10-3, with 8 bases lining up with TRBD2. J was trimmed by 2 bases and V by 8 bases; bases with no gene match: 5. Germline CDR1 and CDR2: ENHRY and SYGVKD. The CDR3 is made up of 13 amino acids.

This clone has a handful of counts. V usage is TRBV4-1 and J usage is TRBJ1-4; the D gene is possibly TRBD1 (5 bases). Per germline, CDR1 MGHRA and CDR2 YSYEKL. The germline V and J ends were trimmed by 3 bases and 0 bases, with 11 bases remaining between them. The CDR3 has 16 amino acids. The CDR3 DNA follows: TGCGCCAGCAGCCAGCAGGGATCTGCAACTAATGAAAAACTGTTTTTT. Translating it yields CASSQQGSATNEKLFF.

The V and J genes are TRBV19 and TRBJ1-2; 7 bases align to TRBD1. The germline V gene encodes CDR1 LNHDA and CDR2 SQIVND (reference sequence). Trimming took 10 bases from V and 3 from J; bases not matched to a gene: 14. The CDR3 has 15 amino acids. This chain's CDR3 is CATSVRTGVYYGYTF. CDR3 nucleotides: TGTGCCACCTCAGTCCGTACAGGGGTCTACTATGGCTACACCTTC.

The rearrangement joins TRBV29-1 to TRBJ1-4; 7 nucleotides match TRBD1. Losses at the gene ends were 7 bases for V and 8 bases for J; bases not matched to a gene: 7. This CDR3 comprises 12 residues. Per germline, CDR1 SQVTM and CDR2 ANQGSEA. This CDR3 is CSARQGGEKLFF. In DNA form, the CDR3 reads TGCAGCGCACGACAGGGCGGCGAAAAACTGTTTTTT.

V gene TRBV7-2 combines with J gene TRBJ2-1; a possible D gene is TRBD1 (5 bases). In germline, CDR1 is SGHTA, CDR2 FQGNSA. V was clipped by 5 bases and J by 11 bases, with 16 bases between them. The CDR3 sequence is 13 residues long. The CDR3 DNA reads TGTGCCAGCAGCCGGACGCGTGCAGGGAAGCAGTTCTTC. It codes for CASSRTRAGKQFF.

The J gene is TRBJ1-6, the V gene TRBV18, with 8 bases matching TRBD1. The CDR3 loop spans 16 amino acids. Germline V gene sequence: CDR1 KGHSH, CDR2 LQKENI. V gave up 2 bases and J gave up 9 bases; unmatched junction bases: 9. CDR3 loop: CASSPGQGALSSPLHF. CDR3 bases: TGTGCCAGCTCACCAGGGCAGGGGGCGCTGAGTTCACCCCTCCACTTT.

The CDR3 coding sequence is TGTGCCAGCAGCCCGACAAGCAATCAGCCCCAGCATTTT. Residues: CASSPTSNQPQHF. This sequence joins TRBV9 and TRBJ1-5; D is uncertain. From germline, CDR1 is SGDLS and CDR2 YYNGEE. Trimming left V 4 bases short and J 1 base short, with 6 bases between. There are 13 residues in the CDR3.

This clone has only one observation. The chain uses TRBV9 and TRBJ2-7; 9 nucleotides agree with TRBD1. Germline loops: CDR1 SGDLS, CDR2 YYNGEE. The junction had 5 bases not matched to a gene; V was cut back by 1 base and J by 3 bases. This CDR3 is 15 amino acids long. The CDR3 sequence is CASSVRTGDHYEQYF. In DNA, the CDR3 is TGTGCCAGCAGCGTACGGACAGGGGACCACTACGAGCAGTACTTC.